These 12 T cell receptor beta chains were all obtained from the same sample, sequenced in a study of cytomegalovirus exposure and HLA in healthy donors. In the PCR, 60 Vbeta and 13 Jbeta primers were used. Measured with immunoSEQ multiplex PCR; TCRdb has only the in-frame clones, and not every one. The table has around 150,000 clones, roughly 79% seen once. Input material: PBMCs. The receptor set was obtained from a woman in her forties or fifties in good health and CMV-seronegative.

This chain connects TRBV18 to TRBJ1-3; 7 nucleotides align to TRBD1. J was trimmed by 2 bases and V by 6 bases; bases with no gene match: 10. CDR1 and CDR2 (germline): KGHSH, LQKENI. The CDR3 consists of 16 residues. The CDR3 nucleotides are TGTGCCAGCTCCCAACAGGGGACAGTCGCTGGAAACACCATATATTTT. It is translated as CASSQQGTVAGNTIYF.

This sequence joins TRBV9 and TRBJ1-2; D is unresolved. This CDR3 has 14 residues. The V gene's germline CDR1 is SGDLS and CDR2 YYNGEE. The V and J ends lost 0 bases and 4 bases respectively, with 10 bases between them. CDR3 in amino acids: CASSVGSGIYGYTF. Written as DNA, the CDR3 is TGTGCCAGCAGCGTAGGTTCAGGAATCTATGGCTACACCTTC.

The chain links TRBV28 to TRBJ1-1; D is unresolved. CDR1 and CDR2 from the germline V gene are MDHEN and SYDVKM. The CDR3 spans 16 residues. V lost 1 base and J 1 base, leaving 13 bases between the germline ends. In DNA form, the CDR3 reads TGTGCCAGCAGTTTATTGGCAGGATTAAGGAACACTGAAGCTTTCTTT. As protein: CASSLLAGLRNTEAFF.

The genes are TRBV2 and TRBJ1-2; tentative D call: TRBD1 (5 bases). CDR1 is SNHLY and CDR2 is FYNNEI in the germline V gene. Trimming removed 7 bases from V and 1 base from J, with 16 bases in between. The CDR3 runs 15 residues. The chain's CDR3 is CASTPIHGGNYGYTF. CDR3 nucleotide sequence: TGTGCCAGCACCCCGATCCACGGGGGTAACTATGGCTACACCTTC.

V usage is TRBV15 and J usage is TRBJ1-2, with 9 bases fitting TRBD1. The trim removed 2 bases at V and 7 bases at J, leaving 8 bases unmatched. This CDR3 spans 15 amino acids. The V gene's germline CDR1 is LNHNV and CDR2 YYDKDF (reference sequence). The CDR3 DNA is TGTGCCACCAGCAGACCCGACAGGGGGGTAAGTGGCTACACCTTC. It encodes CATSRPDRGVSGYTF.

This chain joins TRBV28 and TRBJ2-7, with 10 nucleotides matching TRBD2. CDR1 is MDHEN, CDR2 SYDVKM, per germline. The V segment lost 10 bases and the J segment 5 bases; nucleotides outside the gene matches: 11. This CDR3 comprises 14 residues. This CDR3 is CAIAPASGSNEQYF. For the CDR3, the DNA is TGTGCCATCGCCCCGGCTAGCGGGAGCAACGAGCAGTACTTC.

This clone occurred once. This chain uses TRBV5-1 with TRBJ2-5; 7 bases agree with TRBD1. This CDR3 spans 14 amino acids. J lost 1 base, V lost 3 bases, and 3 bases had no gene match. Germline lookup yields CDR1 SGHRS and CDR2 YFSETQ. The CDR3 reads CASSWDRTQETQYF. The DNA for the CDR3 is TGCGCCAGCAGCTGGGACAGAACCCAAGAGACCCAGTACTTC.

The genes are TRBV18 and TRBJ1-2, with 11 bases that match TRBD1. The ends lost 2 bases at V and 4 bases at J; junction bases unmatched: 6. Germline CDR1 is KGHSH and CDR2 is LQKENI. The CDR3 contains 16 residues. This chain's CDR3 is CASSPLGTGGSYGYTF. The CDR3 DNA sequence: TGTGCCAGCTCACCATTGGGGACAGGGGGTAGCTATGGCTACACCTTC.

The sample holds a few counts of this clone. This rearrangement joins TRBV5-1 to TRBJ1-1; TRBD1 matches 8 bases. Trimming took 0 bases from V and 5 from J; bases not matched to a gene: 6. The CDR3 sequence is 15 residues long. Per the germline V gene, CDR1 is SGHRS and CDR2 is YFSETQ. CDR3 DNA: TGCGCCAGCAGCTTGGCTACAGGGGGTTCGACTGAAGCTTTCTTT. It specifies CASSLATGGSTEAFF.

CDR3 DNA: TGTGCCAGCGGATCCCGGGACAGCCCCACCTACGAGCAGTACTTC. Translation gives CASGSRDSPTYEQYF. This chain links TRBV27 with TRBJ2-7, with TRBD1 matching over 7 bases. Germline V CDR1 and CDR2: MNHEY, SMNVEV (reference sequence). The CDR3 is 15 amino acids. V lost 8 bases and J lost 2; bases outside the gene matches: 12.

This clone has just one count. This chain links TRBV28 with TRBJ2-1; 11 bases match TRBD2. Germline CDR1 reads MDHEN; CDR2 reads SYDVKM. This CDR3 region has 17 residues. Trimming took 3 bases from V and 7 from J; bases not matched to a gene: 11. The CDR3 sequence is CASSFLAGGGSGNEQFF. The DNA for the CDR3 is TGTGCCAGCAGTTTTTTAGCGGGAGGGGGGAGTGGGAATGAGCAGTTCTTC.

J is TRBJ2-1 and V is TRBV7-8, with 12 bases matching TRBD2. The trim removed 2 bases at V and 8 bases at J, leaving 4 bases unmatched. The CDR3 runs to 15 residues. The V gene's germline CDR1 is SGHVS and CDR2 FQNEAQ. Written as DNA, the CDR3 is TGTGCCAGCAGCTTACGGACTAGCGGGAACTATGAGCAGTTCTTC. Protein product: CASSLRTSGNYEQFF.